This T cell receptor (beta chain) was identified during a study of cytomegalovirus exposure and HLA in healthy donors. General study points: CMV antigen specificity was confirmed in vitro for three CMV-associated chains. In a later analysis, first-cohort TCR clusters were found to tend to co-occur in the 120 or so validation repertoires.

Clones were sequenced by immunoSEQ multiplex PCR, and TCRdb holds only the in-frame ones, with some missing. This sample has about 120,000 clones, with approximately 92% found just once. Germline CDR1 GTSNPN, CDR2 SVGIG (reference sequence). The length of the CDR3 is 14 residues. V lost 5 bases and J lost 2; bases outside the gene matches: 7. Turning to this clone: What it binds is not known.

The gene calls are TRBV30 and TRBJ2-7; 9 nucleotides line up with TRBD2. The sequence was obtained from a woman under 30 in good health and CMV-seronegative. Specimen: PBMCs. This CDR3 reads CAWAGTSRPYEQYF. The CDR3 region has the DNA TGTGCCTGGGCCGGGACTAGCCGTCCCTACGAGCAGTACTTC.